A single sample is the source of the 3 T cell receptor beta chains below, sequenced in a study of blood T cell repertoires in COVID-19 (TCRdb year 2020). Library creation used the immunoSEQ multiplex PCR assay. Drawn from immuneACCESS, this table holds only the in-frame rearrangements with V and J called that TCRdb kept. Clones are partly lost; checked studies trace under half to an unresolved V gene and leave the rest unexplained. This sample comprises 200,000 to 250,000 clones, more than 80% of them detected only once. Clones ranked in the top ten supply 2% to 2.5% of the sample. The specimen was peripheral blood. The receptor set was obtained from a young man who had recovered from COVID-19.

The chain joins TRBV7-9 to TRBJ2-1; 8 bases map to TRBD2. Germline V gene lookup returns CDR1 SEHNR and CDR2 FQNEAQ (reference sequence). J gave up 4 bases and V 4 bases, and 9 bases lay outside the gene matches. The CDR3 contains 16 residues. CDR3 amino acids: CASSSLSGGLYNEQFF. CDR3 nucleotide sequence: TGTGCCAGCAGCTCCCTAAGCGGGGGACTTTACAATGAGCAGTTCTTC. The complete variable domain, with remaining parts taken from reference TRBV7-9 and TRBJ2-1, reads DTGVSQNPRHKITKRGQNVTFRCDPISEHNRLYWYRQTLGQGPEFLTYFQNEAQLEKSRLLSDRFSAERPKGSFSTLEIQRTEQGDSAMYLCASSSLSGGLYNEQFFGPGTRLTVL.

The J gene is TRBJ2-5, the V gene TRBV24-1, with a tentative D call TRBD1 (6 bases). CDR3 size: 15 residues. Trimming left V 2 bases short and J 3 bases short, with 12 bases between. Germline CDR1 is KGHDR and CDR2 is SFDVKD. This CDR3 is CATSDWGAGEETQYF. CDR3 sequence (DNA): TGTGCCACCAGTGATTGGGGCGCAGGGGAAGAGACCCAGTACTTC.

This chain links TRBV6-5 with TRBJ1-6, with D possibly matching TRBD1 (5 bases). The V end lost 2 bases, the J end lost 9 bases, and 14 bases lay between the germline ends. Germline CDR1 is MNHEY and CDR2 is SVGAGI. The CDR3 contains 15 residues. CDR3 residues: CASSYELGRISPLHF. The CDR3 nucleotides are TGTGCCAGCAGTTACGAATTGGGGCGAATTTCACCCCTCCACTTT.